The clone carrying this TCR beta chain was detected only a few times. What it binds is not known. Amplification of TCR beta CDR3 regions used RNA as the template. Researchers ran a first-round RT-PCR on the TCR CDR3 using the HTBI primer set. A single record per CDR3 protein comes from TCRdb applying MiXCR to the multiplex PCR reads. The sample has 500,000 to 550,000 distinct CDR3 sequences; roughly 20% are singletons. This sample holds PBMCs from roughly 10 ml fresh peripheral blood. These data originate in a study of T cells in Graves' hyperthyroidism and ophthalmopathy. Study-wide background: Peripheral blood was obtained at initial diagnosis, preceding any treatment. Regarding the study as a whole: Appearing also in blood were most of the thyroid clonotypes expanded above 0.001. A model of 13 V-J pairs discriminated ophthalmopathy from stable hyperthyroidism.

V was clipped by 10 bases and J by 1 base; unmatched bases: 6. This CDR3 has 14 residues. CDR1 MDHEN and CDR2 SYDVKM come from the germline V gene. This TCR was recovered from a man between 18 and 35 years old with Graves' hyperthyroidism. The V and J genes are TRBV28 and TRBJ2-2; 7 positions match TRBD1. The sequencing sample was made of blood. CDR3 DNA: TGTGCCACCCTCCGGGACAGGAACACCGGGGAGCTGTTTTTT. It translates to CATLRDRNTGELFF. Full variable domain (rest looked up from reference TRBV28 and TRBJ2-2): DVKVTQSSRYLVKRTGEKVFLECVQDMDHENMFWYRQDPGLGLRLIYFSYDVKMKEKGDIPEGYSVSREKKERFSLILESASTNQTSMYLCATLRDRNTGELFFGEGSRLTVL.